This TCR beta chain was captured in a study of blood T cells in healthy people across ages. The authors ran a second PCR of roughly 6 to 12 cycles using a sample-barcoded 5' primer and a J-beta primer mix. Each CDR3 protein gets one entry after TCRdb re-called the 5' RACE reads with MiXCR. The sample lists almost 550,000 distinct CDR3 sequences, under 30% occurring once. V lost 3 bases to trimming and J lost 5 bases; unmatched junction nucleotides: 12. Germline V gives CDR1 SGHKS, CDR2 YYEKEE (reference sequence). The CDR3 runs to 16 residues. This clonotype came up many times. Another study also made use of these data, one on T cells of mothers and their children.

Material for sequencing was blood. This TCR was sampled from a boy between 10 and 17 years old in good health. The V gene is TRBV5-5, the J gene TRBJ2-5, with 8 positions matching TRBD1. CDR3 nucleotides: TGTGCCAGCAGCTCGAGGACAGGGAGAAGGGAGGAGACCCAGTACTTC. Protein: CASSSRTGRREETQYF.